This T cell receptor beta chain was captured in a study of beta chain features in type 1 diabetes (dated by TCRdb to between 2017 and 2018). About the investigation overall: Mean age, gender distribution, total cell number and subset yield were not different between patients and healthy donors. Naive and central memory subsets were obtained from all 30 or so donors, but regulatory and stem cell-like memory subsets were isolated from only 8 patients and roughly eight healthy donors. In the study, recently diagnosed type 1 diabetes patients and matched healthy donors were compared on the TCRB repertoires of their sorted circulating CD4+ T cell subsets. Across all samples, 107,917,701 sorted cells were examined, and cell number per subset correlated strongly with RNA yield.

All of the isolated RNA was reverse transcribed with the High Capacity cDNA Reverse Transcription Kit, so expressed TCRB transcripts were sequenced. Deep immunoSEQ sequencing was performed on naive, central memory and regulatory T cell samples, with an average of about 4 million total reads per sample. Sorted cells were lysed in RLT buffer and RNA was extracted with DNase-treated RNeasy Micro or Mini kits, depending on cell number. To prevent cross-contamination, each cell subset was processed individually, whereas patient and healthy donor samples were processed jointly. TCRB sequences were amplified from cDNA with the immunoSEQ multiplex PCR, producing 87-bp fragments spanning the CDR3 region. Amplicons were sequenced on the Illumina HiSeq platform. The paper's processing steps were these. Synthetic template baselines were used to correct PCR bias computationally, reads within Hamming distance 2 were collapsed, and singletons that could not be merged were discarded. Reads were aligned against IMGT so that V, D and J genes, CDR3 length and insertions or deletions at six rearrangement sites could be assigned. Within each subset, clonotype counts were normalized to the number of sorted cells before true diversity and Gini coefficients were calculated with the tcR R package. The overlap coefficient, calculated on TCRB nucleotide sequences, was used to quantify repertoire sharing. Out-of-frame TCRB sequences from naive cells were analyzed to stand in for the pre-selection repertoire. The table comes from immuneACCESS by way of TCRdb, which keeps in-frame sequences with V and J called. Part of the clones is missing from these tables; in studies checked, under half for an unresolved V gene and the rest for unknown reasons. That table supplies the V and J calls and clone size; D and trimming were determined from the DNA. A total of hundreds of thousands of clones appear in this sample, 9.6% of them only once. The top ten clonotypes cover 0.034% of the sample.

Details on this clone: This clone's antigen is unknown. Per-nucleotide qualities are absent, and no much larger clonotype sits a single base away.

What the authors observed across the whole study: The naive, central memory and regulatory TCRB repertoires appeared to resemble one another more closely among patients than among healthy donors. At VDJ recombination sites, patients with type 1 diabetes made fewer insertions and deleted more nucleotides, a pattern implying thymic rearrangement abnormalities. Only small numbers of individuals were included in the HLA sub-analyses, which left unresolved whether HLA type had any influence on TCRB rearrangement. Sequencing cDNA rather than genomic DNA could over-represent highly expressing activated cells, although activation and CD3 levels did not differ between groups. A moderate but significant shortening of TCRB CDR3 length was observed in type 1 diabetes patients in all four CD4+ subsets. PCR might favor shorter templates, but patient and control samples were amplified and corrected together, so any skew would affect both groups equally.

A single peripheral blood draw of about 116 mL on average was collected from each donor into heparinised tubes. A BD FACSAria II was used to sort naive, central memory, regulatory and stem cell-like memory CD4+ T cells with a panel that included CD45RO, CCR7, CD25, CD127, CD95 and CD27. Purity was above 95% for every sorted population. PBMCs were separated immediately by Lymphoprep density gradient centrifugation and were stained directly, without being cultured. To minimize batch effects, samples were stained and sorted in pairs, one healthy donor with one patient per experiment. Per the germline V gene (reference sequence), GTSNPN is the CDR1 and SVGIG is the CDR2. Inclusive of the bounding cysteine and phenylalanine, the CDR3 is 13 residues long. Just CDR3 DNA is preserved here, 39 bases in frame from base 1. V drops 8 bases and J drops 2 bases, leaving 15 bases in between.

Rearrangement joined TRBV30 to TRBJ1-1, with the D segment identity uncertain. This TCR was sampled from a woman younger than 30 in good health. The sample comprised naive CD4+ T cells from blood. The sample's cell subset or site label is to be understood as: true naive CD4+ T cells. The nucleotides are TGTGCCGTGGAGCCGGGATTAAACACTGAAGCTTTCTTT. Its coded protein is CAVEPGLNTEAFF.